The source of this T cell receptor beta chain is a study of T cell changes during pregnancy in multiple sclerosis. Sequenced by immunoSEQ multiplex PCR; TCRdb stores in-frame clones only, minus some. The sample holds approximately 99,000 clones, 90% seen once. Per the germline V gene, CDR1 is GTSNPN and CDR2 is SVGIG (reference sequence). The CDR3 is 13 amino acids. The V gene end was trimmed by 3 bases and the J gene end by 9 bases; junction bases not matched to a gene: 2. The sequence derives from a female donor in good health, enrolled as a control in a pregnancy study. This chain connects TRBV30 to TRBJ1-6; 10 bases match TRBD1. The sample was peripheral blood, taken in the second trimester of pregnancy. The CDR3 region is CAWRGQGISPLHF. CDR3 DNA: TGTGCCTGGAGGGGACAGGGGATTTCACCCCTCCACTTT.